This T cell receptor beta chain was captured by sequencing in a study of shared clonotypes between healthy human individuals. About the study: The study used three CD4 naive, three CD4 memory, two CD8 naive and one CD8 memory plate per donor. Study-wide results and caveats: The represented genetic and exposure-history diversity was limited by the small number of donors. The study found lower generation probabilities in non-shared clonotypes than in those shared by all four donors.

TCRdb keeps only in-frame clones here, not all; method: immunoSEQ multiplex PCR. Here the sample spans roughly 2 million clones, 95% being singletons. About this clone: Its antigen is undetermined.

The CDR3 is 16 amino acids. With 5 bases clipped from V and 1 base from J, the junction kept 9 bases outside the gene matches. CDR1 and CDR2 (germline): SNHLY, FYNNEI. Input material: naive CD4+ T cells sorted from blood. Sample subset: CD45RA+ positively selected. The V call is TRBV2, the J call TRBJ2-7; TRBD1 matches at 9 bases. The clonotype originates from a man aged 18 to 35 in good health. This CDR3 reads CASSFGQGRGSYEQYF. The CDR3 DNA reads TGTGCCAGCAGTTTCGGACAGGGGCGTGGGTCCTACGAGCAGTACTTC.